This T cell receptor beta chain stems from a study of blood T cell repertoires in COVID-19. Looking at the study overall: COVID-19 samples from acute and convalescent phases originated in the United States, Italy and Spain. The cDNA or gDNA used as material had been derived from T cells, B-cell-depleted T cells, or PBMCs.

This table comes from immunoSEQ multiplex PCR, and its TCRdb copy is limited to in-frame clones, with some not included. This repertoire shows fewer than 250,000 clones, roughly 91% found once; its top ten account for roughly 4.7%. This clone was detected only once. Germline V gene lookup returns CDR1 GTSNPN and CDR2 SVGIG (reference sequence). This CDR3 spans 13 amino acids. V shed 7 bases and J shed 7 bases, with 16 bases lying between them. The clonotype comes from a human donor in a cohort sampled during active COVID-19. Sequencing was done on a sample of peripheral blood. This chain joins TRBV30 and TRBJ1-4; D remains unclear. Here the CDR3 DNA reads TGTGCCTCGGCCGGGATCGGCGTTGAAAAACTGTTTTTT. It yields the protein CASAGIGVEKLFF.